This T cell receptor (beta chain) was observed in a study of shared clonotypes between healthy human individuals. The repertoire was sequenced with immunoSEQ multiplex PCR; TCRdb's copy has only in-frame clones and lacks some. The data show over 400,000 clones, 60% to 80% seen once. Germline V lookup: CDR1 KGHSH, CDR2 LQKENI. CDR3 length: 14 residues. The J segment lost 2 bases and the V segment lost 6 bases, leaving 6 bases of the junction unmatched. Donors were healthy HIV-negative adults without recent acute infections or vaccinations. Genomic DNA, for the unsorted samples, came from tens of millions of PBMCs.

This TCR derives from a woman in her 40s in good health. Some clones in this sample may be carry-over from other donors' samples. The sample comprised PBMCs. The V call is TRBV18, the J call TRBJ2-5, with 7 bases fitting TRBD1. CDR3 sequence reads: CASSPLQGQETQYF. CDR3 coding DNA: TGTGCCAGCTCGCCCCTACAGGGGCAAGAGACCCAGTACTTC.